The clone carrying this T cell receptor beta chain was seen a few times. The data were obtained in a study of technical replicates of blood from a few donors. CDR1 is MNHNS, CDR2 SASEGT, per germline. The CDR3 runs 15 residues. Trimming removed 2 bases at V and 1 base at J, with 11 bases between. Some clones are missing from TCRdb's copy, which holds only in-frame ones; the method was immunoSEQ multiplex PCR. This table has some 80,000 clones, around 92% appearing once. Sequenced: T cells isolated from PBMCs. This chain connects TRBV6-1 to TRBJ1-1; perhaps TRBD1 as D (5 bases). The TCR was taken from a human donor in good health. The CDR3 here is CASSELSGTNTEAFF. CDR3 DNA sequence: TGTGCCAGCAGTGAACTGAGCGGGACGAACACTGAAGCTTTCTTT.